These T cell receptor beta chains were read from a single sample in a study of blood T cells in healthy people across ages. A single record per CDR3 protein comes from TCRdb applying MiXCR to the 5' RACE reads. The sample contains approximately 1.5 million distinct CDR3 sequences, around 36% of which appear only once. Sequencing used blood. The source is a woman aged 25 to 39 in good health. Each CDR3 is given with its conserved first and last residue. The D gene is left open where the match is weak. Clone size is stated in some rows and not others, as once, few, many or a class when expanded.

j_call: TRBJ1-1; d_call: NA; v_call: TRBV24-1; clone_size: few; cdr3_nt: TGTGCCACCAGTGATCCCCGGGGGAGCTCGGGCACTGAAGCTTTCTTT; cdr3_aa: CATSDPRGSSGTEAFF
j_call: TRBJ1-2; d_call: NA; v_call: TRBV4-1; clone_size: few; cdr3_nt: TGCGCCAGCAGCCAAGAGTTTCCTGAAGGGGGATATGGCTACACCTTC; cdr3_aa: CASSQEFPEGGYGYTF
j_call: TRBJ2-1; d_call: TRBD2; v_call: TRBV5-1; clone_size: NA; cdr3_nt: TGCGCCAGCAGCTTGGCCGCGGGAGGCGGTTGGTACAATGAGCAGTTCTTC; cdr3_aa: CASSLAAGGGWYNEQFF
j_call: TRBJ2-7; d_call: NA; v_call: TRBV3-1; clone_size: many; cdr3_nt: TGTGCCAGCAGCCGAGGCACCCACTCAGAGCAGTACTTC; cdr3_aa: CASSRGTHSEQYF
j_call: TRBJ1-4; d_call: NA; v_call: TRBV25-1; clone_size: once; cdr3_nt: TGTGCCAGCAGTGTTTCGACACCAACGAATGAAAAACTGTTTTTT; cdr3_aa: CASSVSTPTNEKLFF
j_call: TRBJ2-5; d_call: NA; v_call: TRBV20-1; clone_size: NA; cdr3_nt: TGCGGTGCTAGCCAAGAGACCCAGTACTTC; cdr3_aa: CGASQETQYF
j_call: TRBJ2-7; d_call: NA; v_call: TRBV28; clone_size: few; cdr3_nt: TGTGCCAGCAGTTTGATATCCGGCAGGGGCTACGAGCAGTACTTC; cdr3_aa: CASSLISGRGYEQYF
j_call: TRBJ2-4; d_call: TRBD2; v_call: TRBV7-8; clone_size: few; cdr3_nt: TGTGCCAGCAGCTTAGAACCCTGGGGACTAGCGGGCAAGGGTAAAAACATTCAGTACTTC; cdr3_aa: CASSLEPWGLAGKGKNIQYF
j_call: TRBJ2-4; d_call: NA; v_call: TRBV7-9; clone_size: NA; cdr3_nt: TGTGCCAGCACCCCGGTGGAGCCCTTAGCCAAAAACATTCAGTACTTC; cdr3_aa: CASTPVEPLAKNIQYF
j_call: TRBJ1-2; d_call: NA; v_call: TRBV20-1; clone_size: NA; cdr3_nt: TGCAGTGCTTCCGGGCCGAGGGCTGGCTACACCTTC; cdr3_aa: CSASGPRAGYTF
j_call: TRBJ2-3; d_call: NA; v_call: TRBV7-6; clone_size: NA; cdr3_nt: TGTGCCAGCAGCTCAGGGAAGGATACGCAGTATTTT; cdr3_aa: CASSSGKDTQYF
j_call: TRBJ2-1; d_call: NA; v_call: TRBV4-1; clone_size: NA; cdr3_nt: TGCGCCAGCAGCCCAACCCGAAATAAGAATGAGCAGCTCTTC; cdr3_aa: CASSPTRNKNEQLF
j_call: TRBJ2-1; d_call: TRBD1; v_call: TRBV5-1; clone_size: NA; cdr3_nt: TGCACCAGCAGGATGACAGGGGAGATAAATGAGCAGTTCTTC; cdr3_aa: CTSRMTGEINEQFF
j_call: TRBJ2-3; d_call: TRBD2; v_call: TRBV5-1; clone_size: NA; cdr3_nt: TGCGCCAGCAGCTTGGAGGCCCTAGCGGGAGTAGATACGCAGTATTTT; cdr3_aa: CASSLEALAGVDTQYF
j_call: TRBJ2-5; d_call: NA; v_call: TRBV6-4; clone_size: few; cdr3_nt: TGTGCCAGCAGGGGCCCGAGGTACCAAGAGACCCAGTACTTC; cdr3_aa: CASRGPRYQETQYF
j_call: TRBJ1-5; d_call: NA; v_call: TRBV6-6; clone_size: NA; cdr3_nt: TGTGCCAGCACCAGACAGCTCGATCAGCCCCAGCATTTT; cdr3_aa: CASTRQLDQPQHF
j_call: TRBJ1-1; d_call: NA; v_call: TRBV7-3; clone_size: NA; cdr3_nt: TGTGCCAGCAGCTTATCCGGGGGAGTTGCTGAAGCTTTCTTT; cdr3_aa: CASSLSGGVAEAFF
j_call: TRBJ1-1; d_call: TRBD1; v_call: TRBV28; clone_size: NA; cdr3_nt: TGTGCCAGCAGTTTAAAGCGGACAGGGGATGGGTGGGACACTGAAGCTTTCTTT; cdr3_aa: CASSLKRTGDGWDTEAFF
j_call: TRBJ1-1; d_call: TRBD1; v_call: TRBV4-1; clone_size: many; cdr3_nt: TGCGCCAGCAGCCAAGAGCATTCTCAGGGGGTTGGAGCTTTCTTT; cdr3_aa: CASSQEHSQGVGAFF
j_call: TRBJ2-7; d_call: TRBD1; v_call: TRBV6-8; clone_size: NA; cdr3_nt: TGTGCCAGCAGTTACGAAGCAGGGGGTAGCTCCTACGAGCAGTACTTC; cdr3_aa: CASSYEAGGSSYEQYF
j_call: TRBJ1-1; d_call: NA; v_call: TRBV20-1; clone_size: NA; cdr3_nt: TGCAGTGTTGGTAGGGAAAACAGTCGGTACACTGAAGCTTTCTTT; cdr3_aa: CSVGRENSRYTEAFF
j_call: TRBJ2-1; d_call: TRBD2; v_call: TRBV12-3/TRBV12-4; clone_size: many; cdr3_nt: TGTGCCAGCAGTTTGGGGCTAGCGGGGGTATCGCAGTTCTTC; cdr3_aa: CASSLGLAGVSQFF